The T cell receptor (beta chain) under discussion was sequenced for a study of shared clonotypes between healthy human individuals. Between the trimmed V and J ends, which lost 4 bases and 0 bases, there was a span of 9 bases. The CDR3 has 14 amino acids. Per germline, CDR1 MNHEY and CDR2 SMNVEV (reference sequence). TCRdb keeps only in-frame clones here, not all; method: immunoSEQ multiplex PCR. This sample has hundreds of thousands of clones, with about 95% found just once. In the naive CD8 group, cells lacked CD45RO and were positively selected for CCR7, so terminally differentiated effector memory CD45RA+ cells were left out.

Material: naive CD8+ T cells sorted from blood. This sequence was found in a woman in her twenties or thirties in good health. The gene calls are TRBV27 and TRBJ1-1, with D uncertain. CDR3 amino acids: CASSYANMNTEAFF. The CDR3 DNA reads TGTGCCAGCAGTTACGCCAATATGAACACTGAAGCTTTCTTT.